These T cell receptor beta chains were read from a single sample in a study of OX40 agonist ivuxolimab in advanced cancers. Using immunoSEQ multiplex PCR, the repertoire was profiled, and TCRdb retains in-frame clones only, with some absent. The sample holds tens of thousands of clones, roughly 90% seen once. This specimen consisted of CD4+ or CD8+ T cells sorted from blood, obtained in a trial of the OX40 agonist ivuxolimab. All receptors come from an adult with an advanced solid tumor such as melanoma, head and neck, liver or kidney cancer. Each CDR3 is given with its conserved first and last residue. A D gene is named only where the DNA matches it firmly. Clone sizes are given selectively: once, few, many, or a class where the clone is expanded.

>NA|TRBV7-9|NA|TRBJ1-6
TGTGCCAGCAGCTTCGCGGGAGGTAGGCCCCTCCACTTT
CASSFAGGRPLHF
>few|TRBV5-4|TRBD1|TRBJ2-7
TGTGCCAGCAGCTTGGAAGGGACAGGGGTGGGCGAGCAGTACTTC
CASSLEGTGVGEQYF
>once|TRBV11-3|TRBD1|TRBJ2-6
TGTGCCAGCAGCGGACAGGGCTCTGGGGCCAACGTCCTGACTTTC
CASSGQGSGANVLTF
>NA|TRBV7-2|NA|TRBJ1-5
TGTGCCAGCAGCCCTTCTATATTGGTGGGGGTCGGTCAGCCCCAGCATTTT
CASSPSILVGVGQPQHF
>NA|TRBV15|NA|TRBJ2-7
TGTGCCACCAGCAGAGATCCGGGGGTTTTAGCCTACGAGCAGTACTTC
CATSRDPGVLAYEQYF
>few|TRBV7-9|TRBD1|TRBJ1-5
TGTGCCAGCAGCTTAGAAGCAGGGGGCAGGCAGCCCCAGCATTTT
CASSLEAGGRQPQHF
>once|TRBV6-1|NA|TRBJ1-2
TGTGCCAGCAGTGAATCCCAGGGCGTCTATGGCTACACCTTC
CASSESQGVYGYTF
>NA|TRBV6-6|NA|TRBJ2-6
TGTGCCAGCAGTTACTCCCTTTCTGGGGCCAACGTCCTGACTTTC
CASSYSLSGANVLTF
>NA|TRBV9|NA|TRBJ2-2
TGTGCCAGCAGCGTAGGGCAGAACACCGGGGAGCTGTTTTTT
CASSVGQNTGELFF
>NA|TRBV5-1|NA|TRBJ2-1
TGCGCCAGCAACACCGACAGTACCTACAATGAGCAGTTCTTC
CASNTDSTYNEQFF
>NA|TRBV27|TRBD2|TRBJ2-6
TGTGCCAGCAGACTAGCGGTCAGCTCTGGGGCCAACGTCCTGACTTTC
CASRLAVSSGANVLTF
>once|TRBV27|NA|TRBJ2-6
TGTGCCAGCAGTTTAGGGACCGGACAGCGGGGTTCGGTCCCTGGGGCCAACGTCCTGACTTTC
CASSLGTGQRGSVPGANVLTF
>NA|TRBV11-2|TRBD1|TRBJ1-4
TGTGCCAGCAGCTTCCGGACAGGGGGGGAAAAACTGTTTTTT
CASSFRTGGEKLFF
>NA|TRBV5-1|NA|TRBJ2-5
TGCGCCAGCAGCCCCTTGGGGGGAGCGGAGACCCAGTACTTC
CASSPLGGAETQYF
>NA|TRBV6-1|NA|TRBJ1-1
TGTGCCAGCAGTTCAGAGGTGGGCACTGAAGCTTTCTTT
CASSSEVGTEAFF
>NA|TRBV7-3|NA|TRBJ2-1
TGTGCCAGCAGCCCACCTGGCTCCGGGGGCAATGAGCAGTTCTTC
CASSPPGSGGNEQFF
>NA|TRBV29-1|NA|TRBJ2-3
TGCAGCGTTCATGGCAGGGGAGGTCCAGATACGCAGTATTTT
CSVHGRGGPDTQYF
>NA|TRBV7-8|TRBD1|TRBJ1-4
TGTGCCAGCAGCTTAGAGGACAGGGGGTCGACTAATGAAAAACTGTTTTTT
CASSLEDRGSTNEKLFF
>NA|TRBV18|NA|TRBJ1-1
TGTGCCAGCTCAACAAACTCACAGGAGATGAACACTGAAGCTTTCTTT
CASSTNSQEMNTEAFF
>once|TRBV4-2|TRBD2|TRBJ2-1
TGTGCCAGCAGCCAGGGACTAGCGGGAGGGATTAATGAGCAGTTCTTC
CASSQGLAGGINEQFF
>NA|TRBV19|NA|TRBJ1-3
TGTGCCACCTCGAGTCGGGGGGCCGCCTCTGGAAACACCATATATTTT
CATSSRGAASGNTIYF
>NA|TRBV9|TRBD1|TRBJ1-1
TGTGCCAGCAGCGTTGGGGACAGGGGGCAGGGTGAAGCTTTCTTT
CASSVGDRGQGEAFF
>NA|TRBV7-9|NA|TRBJ1-4
TGTGCCAGCAGCTTTACAGGGGAAAAACTGTTTTTT
CASSFTGEKLFF
>NA|TRBV7-8|TRBD1|TRBJ2-2
TGTGCCAGCAGCTCAGGGACAGGGGATTCGAGCGGGGAGCTGTTTTTT
CASSSGTGDSSGELFF
>NA|TRBV4-1|NA|TRBJ1-2
TGCGCCAGCAGCCAAGAAATCCGCAGGGCCTATGGCTACACCTTC
CASSQEIRRAYGYTF